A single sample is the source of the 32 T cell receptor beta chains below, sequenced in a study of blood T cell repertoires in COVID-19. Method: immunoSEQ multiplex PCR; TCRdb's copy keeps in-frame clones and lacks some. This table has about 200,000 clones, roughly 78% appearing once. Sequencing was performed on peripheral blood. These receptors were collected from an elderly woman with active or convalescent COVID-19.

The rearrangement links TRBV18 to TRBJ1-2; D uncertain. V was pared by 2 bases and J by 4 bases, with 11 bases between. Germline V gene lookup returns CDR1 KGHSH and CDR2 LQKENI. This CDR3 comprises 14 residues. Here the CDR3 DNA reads TGTGCCAGCTCACCAAAGAGCGAAGGCTATGGCTACACCTTC. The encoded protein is CASSPKSEGYGYTF.

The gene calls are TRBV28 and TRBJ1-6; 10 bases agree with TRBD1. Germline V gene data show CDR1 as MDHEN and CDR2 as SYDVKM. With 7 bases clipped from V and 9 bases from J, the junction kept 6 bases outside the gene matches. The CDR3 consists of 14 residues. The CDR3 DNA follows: TGTGCCAGCACCCCGGGACAGGGGATTTCACCCCTCCACTTT. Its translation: CASTPGQGISPLHF. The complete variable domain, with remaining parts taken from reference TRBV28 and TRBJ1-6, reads DVKVTQSSRYLVKRTGEKVFLECVQDMDHENMFWYRQDPGLGLRLIYFSYDVKMKEKGDIPEGYSVSREKKERFSLILESASTNQTSMYLCASTPGQGISPLHFGNGTRLTVT.

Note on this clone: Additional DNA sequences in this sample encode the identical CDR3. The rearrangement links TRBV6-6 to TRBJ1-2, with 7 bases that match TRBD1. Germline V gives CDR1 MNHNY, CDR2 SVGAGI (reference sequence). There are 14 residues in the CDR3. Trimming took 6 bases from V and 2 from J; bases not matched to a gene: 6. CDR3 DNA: TGTGCCAGCAGACCCGGGACAGCCAACTATGGCTACACCTTC. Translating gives CASRPGTANYGYTF.

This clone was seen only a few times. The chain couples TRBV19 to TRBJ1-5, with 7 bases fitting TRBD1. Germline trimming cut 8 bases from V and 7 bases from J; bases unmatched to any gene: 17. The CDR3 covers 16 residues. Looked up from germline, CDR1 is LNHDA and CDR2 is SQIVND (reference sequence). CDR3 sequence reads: CASRRERQGGEQPQHF. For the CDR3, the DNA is TGTGCCAGTCGTCGGGAGAGACAGGGAGGAGAACAGCCCCAGCATTTT.

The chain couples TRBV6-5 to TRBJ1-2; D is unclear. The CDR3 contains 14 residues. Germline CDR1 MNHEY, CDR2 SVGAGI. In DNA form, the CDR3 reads TGTGGATCGAAAATAGGAGGCGATAACTATGGCTACACCTTC. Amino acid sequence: CGSKIGGDNYGYTF.

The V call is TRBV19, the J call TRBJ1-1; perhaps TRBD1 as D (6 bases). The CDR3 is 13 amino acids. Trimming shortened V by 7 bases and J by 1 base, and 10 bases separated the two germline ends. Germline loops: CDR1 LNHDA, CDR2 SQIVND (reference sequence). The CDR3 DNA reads TGTGCCAGTACATTGACAGGGAACACTGAAGCTTTCTTT. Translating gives CASTLTGNTEAFF.

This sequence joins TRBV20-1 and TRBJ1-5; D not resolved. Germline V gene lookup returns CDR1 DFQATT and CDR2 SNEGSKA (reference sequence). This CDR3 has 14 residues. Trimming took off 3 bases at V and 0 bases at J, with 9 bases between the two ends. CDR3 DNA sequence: TGCAGTGCTAGTGGAGTATATAGCAATCAGCCCCAGCATTTT. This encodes CSASGVYSNQPQHF.

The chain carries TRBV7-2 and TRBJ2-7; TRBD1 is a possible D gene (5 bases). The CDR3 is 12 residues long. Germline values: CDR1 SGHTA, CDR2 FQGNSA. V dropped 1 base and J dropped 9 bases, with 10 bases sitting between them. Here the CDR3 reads CASSLDGARQYF. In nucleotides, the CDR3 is TGTGCCAGCAGCTTAGATGGGGCGAGGCAGTACTTC.

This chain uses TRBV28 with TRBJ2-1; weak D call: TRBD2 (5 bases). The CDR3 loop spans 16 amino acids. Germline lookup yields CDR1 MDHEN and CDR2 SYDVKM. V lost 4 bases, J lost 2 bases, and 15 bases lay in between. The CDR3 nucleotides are TGTGCCAGCAGTTCGCCACCCTCGGGAACCTACAATGAGCAGTTCTTC. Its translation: CASSSPPSGTYNEQFF. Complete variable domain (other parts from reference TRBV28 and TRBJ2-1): DVKVTQSSRYLVKRTGEKVFLECVQDMDHENMFWYRQDPGLGLRLIYFSYDVKMKEKGDIPEGYSVSREKKERFSLILESASTNQTSMYLCASSSPPSGTYNEQFFGPGTRLTVL.

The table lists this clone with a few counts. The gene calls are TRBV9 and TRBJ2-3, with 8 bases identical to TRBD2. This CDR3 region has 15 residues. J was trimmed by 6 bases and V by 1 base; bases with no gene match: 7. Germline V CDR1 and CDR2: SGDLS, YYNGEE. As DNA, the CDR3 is TGTGCCAGCAGCGTATTAGCGGGGAGTAGGGATACGCAGTATTTT. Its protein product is CASSVLAGSRDTQYF. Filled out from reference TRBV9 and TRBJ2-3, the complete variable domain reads DSGVTQTPKHLITATGQRVTLRCSPRSGDLSVYWYQQSLDQGLQFLIQYYNGEERAKGNILERFSAQQFPDLHSELNLSSLELGDSALYFCASSVLAGSRDTQYFGPGTRLTVL.

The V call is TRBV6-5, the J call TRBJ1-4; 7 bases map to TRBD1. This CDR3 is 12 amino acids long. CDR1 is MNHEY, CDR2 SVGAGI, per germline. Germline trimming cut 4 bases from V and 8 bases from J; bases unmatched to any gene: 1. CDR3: CASSLQGEKLFF. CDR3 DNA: TGTGCCAGCAGTTTACAGGGGGAAAAACTGTTTTTT.

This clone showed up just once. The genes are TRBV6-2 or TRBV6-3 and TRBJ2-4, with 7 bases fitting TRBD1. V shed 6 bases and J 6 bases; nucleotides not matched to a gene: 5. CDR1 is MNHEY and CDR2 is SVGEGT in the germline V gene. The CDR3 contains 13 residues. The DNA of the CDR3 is TGTGCCAGCAGCGATCGACAGGGAAACATTCAGTACTTC. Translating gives CASSDRQGNIQYF.

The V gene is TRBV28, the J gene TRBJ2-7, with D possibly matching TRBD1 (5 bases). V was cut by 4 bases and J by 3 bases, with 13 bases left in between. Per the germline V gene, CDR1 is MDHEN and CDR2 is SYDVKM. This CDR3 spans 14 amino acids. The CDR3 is CASSSPEQVYEQYF. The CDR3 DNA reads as TGTGCCAGCAGTTCCCCGGAACAGGTCTACGAGCAGTACTTC.

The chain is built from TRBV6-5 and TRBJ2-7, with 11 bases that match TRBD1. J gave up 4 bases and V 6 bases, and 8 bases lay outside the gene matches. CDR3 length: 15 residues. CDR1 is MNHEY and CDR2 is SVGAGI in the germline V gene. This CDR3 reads CASRPGQGARYEQYF. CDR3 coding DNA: TGTGCCAGCAGACCAGGACAGGGGGCCAGGTACGAGCAGTACTTC.

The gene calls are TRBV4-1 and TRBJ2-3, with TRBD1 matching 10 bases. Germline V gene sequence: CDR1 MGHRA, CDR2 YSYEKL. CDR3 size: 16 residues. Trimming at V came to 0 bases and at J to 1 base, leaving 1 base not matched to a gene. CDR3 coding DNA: TGCGCCAGCAGCCAAGAAGGGACAGGGGGCACAGATACGCAGTATTTT. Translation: CASSQEGTGGTDTQYF.

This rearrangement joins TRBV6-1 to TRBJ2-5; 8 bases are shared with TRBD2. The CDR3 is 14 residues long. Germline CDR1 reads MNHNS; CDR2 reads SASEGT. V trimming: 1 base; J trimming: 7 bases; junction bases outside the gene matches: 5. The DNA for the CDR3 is TGTGCCAGCAGTGAAGTCCCAGCGGGGGTGACCCAGTACTTC. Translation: CASSEVPAGVTQYF.

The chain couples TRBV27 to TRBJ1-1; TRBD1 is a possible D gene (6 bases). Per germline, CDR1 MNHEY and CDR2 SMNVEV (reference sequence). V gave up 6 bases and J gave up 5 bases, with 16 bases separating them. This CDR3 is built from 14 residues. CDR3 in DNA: TGTGCCAGCAGGTCCAGGGGAAGATGGACTGAAGCTTTCTTT. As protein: CASRSRGRWTEAFF.

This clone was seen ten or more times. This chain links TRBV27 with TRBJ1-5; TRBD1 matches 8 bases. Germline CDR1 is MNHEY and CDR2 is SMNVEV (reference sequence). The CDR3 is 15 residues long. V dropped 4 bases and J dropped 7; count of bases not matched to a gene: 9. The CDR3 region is CASSSSGTGRQPQHF. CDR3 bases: TGTGCCAGCAGTTCTTCCGGGACAGGACGACAGCCCCAGCATTTT.

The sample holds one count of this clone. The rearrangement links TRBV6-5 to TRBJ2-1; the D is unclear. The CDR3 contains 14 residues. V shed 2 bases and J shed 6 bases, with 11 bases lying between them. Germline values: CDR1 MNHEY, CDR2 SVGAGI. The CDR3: CASSYVVETNEQFF. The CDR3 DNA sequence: TGTGCCAGCAGTTACGTTGTAGAAACCAATGAGCAGTTCTTC.

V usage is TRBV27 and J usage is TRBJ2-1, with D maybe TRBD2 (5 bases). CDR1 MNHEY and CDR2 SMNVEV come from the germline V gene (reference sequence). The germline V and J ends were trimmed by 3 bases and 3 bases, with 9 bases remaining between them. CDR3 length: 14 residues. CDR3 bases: TGTGCCAGCAGTTTCACTCGGGGCTACAATGAGCAGTTCTTC. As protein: CASSFTRGYNEQFF.

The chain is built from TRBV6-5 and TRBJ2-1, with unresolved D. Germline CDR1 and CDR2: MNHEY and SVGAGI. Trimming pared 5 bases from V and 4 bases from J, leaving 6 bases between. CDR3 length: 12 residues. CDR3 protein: CASSHTYNEQFF. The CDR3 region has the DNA TGTGCCAGCAGTCACACGTACAATGAGCAGTTCTTC.

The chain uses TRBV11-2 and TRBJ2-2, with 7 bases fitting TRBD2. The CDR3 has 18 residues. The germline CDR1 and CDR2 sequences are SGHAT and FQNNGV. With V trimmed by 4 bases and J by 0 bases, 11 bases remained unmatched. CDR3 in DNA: TGTGCCAGCAGCTCCCGCTCCGGGAGGAGATCGAACACCGGGGAGCTGTTTTTT. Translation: CASSSRSGRRSNTGELFF.

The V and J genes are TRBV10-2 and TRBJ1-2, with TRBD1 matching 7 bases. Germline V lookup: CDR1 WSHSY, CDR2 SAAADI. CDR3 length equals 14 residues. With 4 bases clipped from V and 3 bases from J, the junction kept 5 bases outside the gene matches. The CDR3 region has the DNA TGCGCCAGCAGTGGACAGGGTCCTCACTATGGCTACACCTTC. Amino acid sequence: CASSGQGPHYGYTF.

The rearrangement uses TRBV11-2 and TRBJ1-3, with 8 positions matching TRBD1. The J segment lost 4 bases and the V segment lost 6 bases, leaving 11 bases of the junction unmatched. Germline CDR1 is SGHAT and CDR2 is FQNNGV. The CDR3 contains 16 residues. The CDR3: CASRSSQGAGGNTIYF. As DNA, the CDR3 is TGTGCCAGCAGATCTAGCCAGGGGGCTGGCGGAAACACCATATATTTT.

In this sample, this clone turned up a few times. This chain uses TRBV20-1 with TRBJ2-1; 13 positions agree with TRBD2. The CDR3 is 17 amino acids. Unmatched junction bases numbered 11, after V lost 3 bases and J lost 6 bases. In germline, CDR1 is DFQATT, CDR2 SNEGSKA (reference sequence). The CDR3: CSASATSGGRGSNEQFF. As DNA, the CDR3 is TGCAGTGCTAGTGCGACTAGCGGGGGGCGGGGTAGCAATGAGCAGTTCTTC.

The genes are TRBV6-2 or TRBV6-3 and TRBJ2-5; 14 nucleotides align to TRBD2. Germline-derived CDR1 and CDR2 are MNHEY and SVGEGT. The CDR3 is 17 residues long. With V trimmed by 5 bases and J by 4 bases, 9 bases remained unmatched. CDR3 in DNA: TGTGCCAGCAGTCAGACTAGCGGGGGGGCTCTGGGAGAGACCCAGTACTTC. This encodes CASSQTSGGALGETQYF.

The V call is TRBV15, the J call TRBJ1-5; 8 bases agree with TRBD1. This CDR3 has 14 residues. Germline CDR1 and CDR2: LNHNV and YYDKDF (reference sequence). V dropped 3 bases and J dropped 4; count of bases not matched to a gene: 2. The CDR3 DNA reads TGTGCCACCAGCAGCAGGGGGCCTAATCAGCCCCAGCATTTT. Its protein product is CATSSRGPNQPQHF.

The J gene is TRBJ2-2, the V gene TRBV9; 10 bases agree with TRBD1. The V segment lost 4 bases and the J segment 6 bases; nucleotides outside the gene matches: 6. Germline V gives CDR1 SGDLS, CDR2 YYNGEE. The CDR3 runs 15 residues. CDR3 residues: CASSPWDRGAGELFF. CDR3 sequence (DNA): TGTGCCAGCAGCCCCTGGGACAGGGGAGCCGGGGAGCTGTTTTTT.

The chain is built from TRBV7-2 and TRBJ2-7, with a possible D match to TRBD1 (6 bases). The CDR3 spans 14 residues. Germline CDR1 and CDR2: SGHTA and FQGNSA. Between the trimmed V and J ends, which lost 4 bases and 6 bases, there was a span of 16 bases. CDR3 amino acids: CASSSGVGSSEQYF. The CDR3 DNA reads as TGTGCCAGCAGCTCAGGGGTTGGGTCAAGCGAGCAGTACTTC.

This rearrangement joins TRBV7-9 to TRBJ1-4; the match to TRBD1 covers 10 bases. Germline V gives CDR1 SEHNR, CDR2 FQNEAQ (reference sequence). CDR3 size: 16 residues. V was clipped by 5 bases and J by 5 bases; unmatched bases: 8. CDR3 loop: CASSLNPGQGNEKLFF. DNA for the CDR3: TGTGCCAGCAGCCTAAATCCGGGACAGGGGAATGAAAAACTGTTTTTT.

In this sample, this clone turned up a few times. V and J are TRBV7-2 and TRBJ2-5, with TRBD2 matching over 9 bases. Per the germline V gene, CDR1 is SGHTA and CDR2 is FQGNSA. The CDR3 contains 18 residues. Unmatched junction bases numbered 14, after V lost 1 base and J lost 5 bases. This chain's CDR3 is CASSLVLSRGGLQETQYF. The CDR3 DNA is TGTGCCAGCAGCTTAGTGTTGTCGCGGGGGGGCCTCCAGGAGACCCAGTACTTC.

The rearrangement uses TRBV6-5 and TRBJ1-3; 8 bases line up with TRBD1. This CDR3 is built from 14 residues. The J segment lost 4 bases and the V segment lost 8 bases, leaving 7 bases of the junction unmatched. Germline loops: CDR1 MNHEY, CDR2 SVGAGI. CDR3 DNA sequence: TGTGCCAGCGGACGCCGGGACAGGGGAAACACCATATATTTT. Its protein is CASGRRDRGNTIYF.